This T cell receptor (beta chain) comes out of a study of neoadjuvant anti-PD-1 for oral cavity cancer. Study information: Before surgery, most patients got three to four biweekly 3 mg/kg nivolumab doses. The study, taken as a whole, reports: Higher pretreatment Treg/Th17 ratios tracked higher pretreatment blood clonality.

Sequencing used immunoSEQ multiplex PCR; TCRdb keeps in-frame clones, though not all of them. The data hold 60,000 to 75,000 clones, with around 80% observed a single time. Patients had newly diagnosed, untreated stage II-IVA oral cavity squamous cell carcinoma. As to this clone: Its target is unknown.

The CDR3 has 17 residues. Trimming took 0 bases from V and 0 from J; bases not matched to a gene: 6. From germline, CDR1 is SGHRS and CDR2 YFSETQ. Here the sequenced sample was PBMCs, taken before nivolumab (anti-PD-1) treatment. J is TRBJ2-3 and V is TRBV5-1, with 8 bases identical to TRBD2. This receptor was obtained from a person aged 40 to 85 with oral cavity squamous cell carcinoma. CDR3 sequence reads: CASSLDGRGGSTDTQYF. As DNA, the CDR3 is TGCGCCAGCAGCTTGGACGGACGCGGGGGGAGCACAGATACGCAGTATTTT. The variable domain in full, with the rest retrieved from reference TRBV5-1 and TRBJ2-3, is KAGVTQTPRYLIKTRGQQVTLSCSPISGHRSVSWYQQTPGQGLQFLFEYFSETQRNKGNFPGRFSGRQFSNSRSEMNVSTLELGDSALYLCASSLDGRGGSTDTQYFGPGTRLTVL.